A single sample is the source of the 22 T cell receptor beta chains below, sequenced in a study of human T cells and chemical hapten exposure. TCRdb used MiXCR to reprocess the RACE reads, holding one entry per CDR3 protein. In the table there are about 340,000 distinct CDR3 sequences, around 7% of which are singletons. Time point noted: patch test 1, 2 weeks after DPC sensitization. Described treatment: therapeutic diphenylcyclopropenone sensitization with weekly scalp DPC. Material: whole blood, obtained in connection with sensitization to the hapten diphenylcyclopropenone (DPC). Receptors originate from a woman aged 18 to 35 with alopecia areata. Some clones in this sample may be carry-over from other donors' samples.

This clonotype was picked up a small number of times. J is TRBJ1-2 and V is TRBV6-5, with a weak D call TRBD1 (6 bases). Germline V lookup: CDR1 MNHEY, CDR2 SVGAGI. Trimming stripped 6 bases from V and 3 bases from J, with 20 bases between. This CDR3 comprises 16 residues. The CDR3 spells CASRAVEGEGDYGYTF. The CDR3 DNA sequence: TGTGCCAGCAGGGCTGTCGAGGGGGAAGGCGACTATGGCTACACCTTC.

This chain links TRBV14 with TRBJ2-1; the match to TRBD2 covers 8 bases. The V gene's germline CDR1 is SGHDN and CDR2 FVKESK. This CDR3 contains 18 residues. Trimming cost V 1 base and J 4 bases; bases outside gene matches: 12. This CDR3 is CASSQGPSGTRDYNEQFF. The DNA for the CDR3 is TGTGCCAGCAGCCAAGGACCCTCCGGGACTAGGGATTACAATGAGCAGTTCTTC.

This clonotype has a single count. V gene TRBV7-6 combines with J gene TRBJ1-1; no firm D call. Trimming took 5 bases from V and 6 from J, leaving 10 bases between them. The V gene's germline CDR1 is SGHVS and CDR2 FNYEAQ. The CDR3 length is 12 residues. CDR3 amino acids: CASSQNLAEAFF. The CDR3 coding sequence is TGTGCCAGCAGCCAAAACTTAGCTGAAGCTTTCTTT. Combining the CDR3 with reference TRBV7-6 and TRBJ1-1 gives the whole variable domain GAGVSQSPRYKVTKRGQDVALRCDPISGHVSLYWYRQALGQGPEFLTYFNYEAQQDKSGLPNDRFSAERPEGSISTLTIQRTEQRDSAMYRCASSQNLAEAFFGQGTRLTVV.

This clonotype has at least ten counts. The chain joins TRBV29-1 to TRBJ2-2, with D hard to call. Trimming removed 5 bases from V and 3 bases from J, with 7 bases in between. CDR3 length: 12 residues. Germline CDR1 reads SQVTM; CDR2 reads ANQGSEA. The CDR3 sequence: CSVLLYTGELFF. The CDR3 region has the DNA TGCAGCGTTCTACTCTACACCGGGGAGCTGTTTTTT.

This clonotype was seen a handful of times. The DNA for the CDR3 is TGTGCCAGCAGCCCTTCCGTAGATTCACCCCTCCACTTT. Amino acids: CASSPSVDSPLHF. This chain uses TRBV9 with TRBJ1-6; D gene uncertain. The CDR3 covers 13 residues. Looked up from germline, CDR1 is SGDLS and CDR2 is YYNGEE. Trimming removed 4 bases at V and 8 bases at J, with 10 bases between.

This clonotype has only a few counts. The V call is TRBV6-5, the J call TRBJ2-5; 10 nucleotides align to TRBD2. In germline, CDR1 is MNHEY, CDR2 SVGAGI. The CDR3 loop spans 16 amino acids. J was trimmed by 2 bases and V by 4 bases; bases with no gene match: 7. In nucleotides, the CDR3 is TGTGCCAGCAGTTCTCTAGCGGGAGTAACTCAAGAGACCCAGTACTTC. Its protein product is CASSSLAGVTQETQYF.

The chain has TRBV20-1 and TRBJ1-1, with TRBD1 as a possible D gene (6 bases). Germline V gene sequence: CDR1 DFQATT, CDR2 SNEGSKA (reference sequence). Trimming took 5 bases from V and 5 from J, leaving 21 bases between them. The CDR3 totals 15 residues. The CDR3 here is CSAPTPGGRGTEAFF. The CDR3 DNA follows: TGCAGTGCTCCAACGCCGGGGGGCAGAGGGACTGAAGCTTTCTTT.

Comment on this clonotype: The junction and the germline gene differ at one end; a read error may be behind it. The chain employs TRBV9 and TRBJ2-3, with 11 bases that match TRBD2. The germline V gene encodes CDR1 SGDLS and CDR2 YYNGEE. This CDR3 is built from 16 residues. As DNA, the CDR3 is TGTGCCAGCAGCCCTCCCCTAGCGGGGGGCACAGATGCGCAGTATTTT. It codes for CASSPPLAGGTDAQYF.

In this sample, this clonotype turned up many times. The CDR3 DNA reads TGCAGTGCTATATCCGGGGGGACCCAAGAGACCCAGTACTTC. Its translation: CSAISGGTQETQYF. The rearrangement uses TRBV20-1 and TRBJ2-5; 7 nucleotides agree with TRBD2. Germline values: CDR1 DFQATT, CDR2 SNEGSKA (reference sequence). The ends lost 4 bases at V and 1 base at J; junction bases unmatched: 6. This CDR3 comprises 14 residues.

This clonotype was seen ten or more times. The chain has TRBV5-6 and TRBJ2-6; no reliable D call. CDR1 SGHDT and CDR2 YYEEEE come from the germline V gene. This CDR3 contains 15 residues. V was cut by 2 bases and J by 0 bases, with 6 bases left in between. CDR3 in amino acids: CASSLYSSGANVLTF. DNA for the CDR3: TGTGCCAGCAGCTTATACAGCTCTGGGGCCAACGTCCTGACTTTC.

Turning to this clonotype: A much larger clone is a single base away; this may be a read error. This sequence joins TRBV5-1 and TRBJ2-6; a weak D match, TRBD1 (5 bases). The V gene's germline CDR1 is SGHRS and CDR2 YFSETQ. The CDR3 contains 15 residues. For the CDR3, the DNA is TGCGCCAGCAGCACTACAGTTTCTGGGGCCAACATCCTGACTTTC. As protein: CASSTTVSGANILTF.

The chain couples TRBV6-2 or TRBV6-3 to TRBJ1-5; 9 nucleotides align to TRBD1. Germline loops: CDR1 MNHEY, CDR2 SVGEGT. The J segment lost 4 bases and the V segment lost 2 bases, leaving 6 bases of the junction unmatched. CDR3 length equals 16 residues. CDR3 DNA sequence: TGTGCCAGCAGTTACGGTGGGACAGGGCCTAATCAGCCCCAGCATTTT. Translation gives CASSYGGTGPNQPQHF.

As to this clonotype: One junction end does not reproduce the germline sequence, and a read error may be involved. V is TRBV7-9 and J is TRBJ2-1, with 9 bases identical to TRBD2. The germline gives CDR1 SEHNR, CDR2 FQNEAQ (reference sequence). The CDR3 contains 15 residues. CDR3: CASSIALAGYNEQFF. The CDR3 region has the DNA TGTGCCAGCAGCATAGCCCTAGCGGGGTACAATGAGCAGTTCTTC.

This chain uses TRBV5-1 with TRBJ1-1; D is possibly TRBD1 (6 bases). The CDR3 extends over 14 amino acids. CDR1 and CDR2 from the germline V gene are SGHRS and YFSETQ. The V and J ends lost 4 bases and 1 base respectively, with 11 bases between them. The CDR3 loop reads CASSNQGSNTEAFF. The CDR3 DNA sequence: TGCGCCAGCAGCAACCAGGGGTCGAACACTGAAGCTTTCTTT.

This clonotype was seen at least ten times. The chain has TRBV24-1 and TRBJ2-1, with 10 bases that match TRBD2. This CDR3 spans 14 amino acids. Germline CDR1 reads KGHDR; CDR2 reads SFDVKD. With V trimmed by 5 bases and J by 7 bases, 4 bases remained unmatched. CDR3 bases: TGTGCCACCAGTGGGCTAGCGGGGGTTAATGAGCAGTTCTTC. Protein sequence: CATSGLAGVNEQFF.

The V call is TRBV7-2, the J call TRBJ2-3; D is undetermined. The CDR3 loop spans 14 amino acids. The germline gives CDR1 SGHTA, CDR2 FQGNSA. V lost 1 base and J 2 bases, leaving 7 bases between the germline ends. The CDR3 loop reads CASSLDPITDTQYF. The DNA for the CDR3 is TGTGCCAGCAGCTTAGATCCTATCACAGATACGCAGTATTTT.

This clonotype was detected many times. This sequence joins TRBV5-6 and TRBJ2-7; 9 nucleotides agree with TRBD1. The CDR3 contains 15 residues. The V gene's germline CDR1 is SGHDT and CDR2 YYEEEE. V gave up 4 bases and J gave up 3 bases; unmatched junction bases: 8. The CDR3 region is CASSNPDRGIYEQYF. The CDR3 DNA reads as TGTGCCAGCAGCAATCCGGACAGGGGCATCTACGAGCAGTACTTC.

At least ten counts were recorded for this clonotype. This chain joins TRBV6-2 or TRBV6-3 and TRBJ2-1; 9 bases line up with TRBD1. The CDR3 totals 17 residues. Germline values: CDR1 MNHEY, CDR2 SVGEGT. The V segment lost 6 bases and the J segment 4 bases; nucleotides outside the gene matches: 13. CDR3 loop: CASSLLTGGPMYNEQFF. In DNA form, the CDR3 reads TGTGCCAGCAGCCTCCTTACAGGGGGCCCAATGTACAATGAGCAGTTCTTC.

This clonotype was seen many times. The V and J genes are TRBV6-5 and TRBJ2-1; TRBD2 matches at 10 bases. This CDR3 is built from 15 residues. Per germline, CDR1 MNHEY and CDR2 SVGAGI. The V gene end was trimmed by 1 base and the J gene end by 10 bases; junction bases not matched to a gene: 7. CDR3 residues: CASSYYRTSGREQFF. The CDR3 region has the DNA TGTGCCAGCAGTTACTATAGGACTAGCGGTCGGGAGCAGTTCTTC.

This clonotype turned up a few times. The V gene is TRBV20-1, the J gene TRBJ1-2; 7 positions agree with TRBD1. Germline V lookup: CDR1 DFQATT, CDR2 SNEGSKA (reference sequence). The CDR3 contains 13 residues. Trimming removed 7 bases from V and 4 bases from J; junction bases left unmatched: 9. The CDR3 loop reads CSVWDSTGYGYTF. The CDR3 nucleotides are TGCAGTGTCTGGGACAGCACCGGCTATGGCTACACCTTC.

The table lists this clonotype with a few counts. The CDR3, as DNA: TGTGCCAGCAGTGAATTGGCAGCAGCAACTAATGAAAAACTGTTTTTT. Protein product: CASSELAAATNEKLFF. This sequence joins TRBV6-1 and TRBJ1-4; D is unclear. The V gene lost 2 bases and the J gene lost 0 bases, with 10 bases spanning the gap. CDR1 and CDR2 (germline): MNHNS, SASEGT. The CDR3 is 16 residues long.

Only a few counts were recorded for this clonotype. The V call is TRBV25-1, the J call TRBJ1-1; 7 nucleotides line up with TRBD1. Germline V CDR1 and CDR2: MGHDK, SYGVNS. The CDR3 has 13 amino acids. The V gene end was trimmed by 3 bases and the J gene end by 11 bases; junction bases not matched to a gene: 9. The chain's CDR3 is CASSEWDSPGAFF. The CDR3 coding sequence is TGTGCCAGCAGTGAGTGGGACAGCCCCGGCGCTTTCTTT.